This T cell receptor (beta chain) was obtained from a study of blood T cells in healthy people across ages. Losses at the gene ends were 5 bases for V and 0 bases for J; bases not matched to a gene: 12. Germline assignment: CDR1 LNHDA and CDR2 SQIVND (reference sequence). This CDR3 has 19 residues. It was with a sample-barcoded 5' primer and a J-beta primer mix that a second PCR of roughly 6 to 11 cycles was run. TCRdb re-derived calls from the 5' RACE reads in MiXCR, one entry per CDR3 protein. The sample includes about 780,000 distinct CDR3 sequences, roughly 25% of them seen just once. This clonotype appeared a few times. The same data also went into a second study, on T cells of mothers and their children.

The sequencing input was blood. The sequence was collected from a boy aged 5-17 years in good health. The chain recombines TRBV19 with TRBJ1-5, with 11 bases identical to TRBD1. The CDR3 loop reads CASSGAPGQGGSSNQPQHF. Written as DNA, the CDR3 is TGTGCCAGTAGTGGGGCGCCGGGACAGGGGGGGAGTAGCAATCAGCCCCAGCATTTT.